A few counts support the clone carrying this T cell receptor beta chain. The antigen remains unidentified. The CDR3 covers 14 residues. V lost 4 bases, J lost 6 bases, and 16 bases lay in between. Per germline, CDR1 MGHRA and CDR2 YSYEKL. These data are taken from a study of shared clonotypes between healthy human individuals. Naive CD8 cells, CD45RO-negative and positively selected for CCR7, excluded terminally differentiated effector memory CD45RA+ cells. Deep was the level used in running the assay. Profiled with immunoSEQ multiplex PCR; TCRdb holds only in-frame clones, not every one. The data hold hundreds of thousands of clones, with approximately 96% observed a single time. Whole-study results and caveats: Enrolling few donors narrowed the genetic and exposure-history diversity that was represented. Sharing across several donors was seen in roughly 5.2% of naive CD4 clonotypes. Memory subsets had estimated richness that was generally smaller than that of naive subsets.

V usage is TRBV4-1 and J usage is TRBJ2-7; D is perhaps TRBD2 (5 bases). Sequenced input: naive CD8+ T cells sorted from blood. The sequence was obtained from a woman aged 25-40 years in good health. CDR3 coding DNA: TGCGCCAGCAGCCCAGCAGGAGGCTCGGGCGAGCAGTACTTC. Residues: CASSPAGGSGEQYF.